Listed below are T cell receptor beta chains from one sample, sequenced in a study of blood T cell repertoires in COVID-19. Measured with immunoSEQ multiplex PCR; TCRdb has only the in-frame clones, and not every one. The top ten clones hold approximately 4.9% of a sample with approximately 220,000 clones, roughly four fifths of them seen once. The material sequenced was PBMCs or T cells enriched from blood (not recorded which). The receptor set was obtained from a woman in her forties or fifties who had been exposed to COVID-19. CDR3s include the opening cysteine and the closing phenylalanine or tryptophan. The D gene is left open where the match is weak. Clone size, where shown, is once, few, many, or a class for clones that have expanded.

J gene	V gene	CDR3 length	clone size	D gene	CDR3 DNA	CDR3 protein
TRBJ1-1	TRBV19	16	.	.	TGTGCCAGTAGTATAGATCTATACCAGGTTGGGGCCGGAGCTTTCTTT	CASSIDLYQVGAGAFF
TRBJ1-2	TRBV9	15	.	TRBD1	TGTGCCAGCAGCGGAGACAGGGTTACTAACTATGGCTACACCTTC	CASSGDRVTNYGYTF
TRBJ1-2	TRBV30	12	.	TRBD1	TGTGCCTGGAGTGTACCAGGGGGCGGCTACACCTTC	CAWSVPGGGYTF
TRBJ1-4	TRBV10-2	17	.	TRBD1	TGCGCCAGCAGTGAGATGGGACAGAATTTGGTGAATGAAAAACTGTTTTTT	CASSEMGQNLVNEKLFF
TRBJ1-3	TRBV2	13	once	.	TGTGCCAGCCAGGTCCTGCAGGGAAACACCATATATTTT	CASQVLQGNTIYF
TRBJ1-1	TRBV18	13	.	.	TGTGCCAGCTCACGGCAGGGAAGCACTGAAGCTTTCTTT	CASSRQGSTEAFF
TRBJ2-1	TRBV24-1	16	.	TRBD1	TGTGCCACCAGTGATTCCGGGACAGGGGTCCGTAATGAGCAGTTCTTC	CATSDSGTGVRNEQFF
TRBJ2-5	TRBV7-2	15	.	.	TGTGCCAGCATGACGCGGATGGGGCCGGGAGAGACCCAGTACTTC	CASMTRMGPGETQYF
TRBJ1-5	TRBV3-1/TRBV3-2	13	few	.	TGTGCCAGCAGCCAACAGGGTGGACAGCCCCAGCATTTT	CASSQQGGQPQHF
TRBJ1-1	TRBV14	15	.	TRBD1	TGTGCCAGCAGCCCCCGACAGGGGAGGGACACTGAAGCTTTCTTT	CASSPRQGRDTEAFF
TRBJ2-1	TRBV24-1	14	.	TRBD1	TGTGCCACCAGTGCCGGGACAGGGAGTAATGAGCAGTTCTTC	CATSAGTGSNEQFF
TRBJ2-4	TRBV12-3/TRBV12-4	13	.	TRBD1	TGTGCCAGCAGTTTACTTTCCGGGACAGAGCGGTACTTC	CASSLLSGTERYF
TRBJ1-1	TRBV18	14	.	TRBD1	TGTGCCAGCTCACCGACAGGGCTGAACACTGAAGCTTTCTTT	CASSPTGLNTEAFF
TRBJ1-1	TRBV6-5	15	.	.	TGTGCCAGCAGTCGAGGACCGGGCGGGGTCGCTGAAGCTTTCTTT	CASSRGPGGVAEAFF
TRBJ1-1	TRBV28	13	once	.	TGTGCCAGCAGTCGAGGGGGATGGACTGAAGCTTTCTTT	CASSRGGWTEAFF
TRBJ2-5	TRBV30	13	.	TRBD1	TGTGCCTGGAGTGTGGGACAGCAAGAGACCCAGTACTTC	CAWSVGQQETQYF
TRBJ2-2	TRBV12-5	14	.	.	TGTGCTAGCACTCAGGGGGGAGGCACCGGGGAGCTGTTTTTT	CASTQGGGTGELFF
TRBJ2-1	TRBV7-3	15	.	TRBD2	TGTGCCAGCAGTGGCCGGGGGGGCTCTGACAATGAGCAGTTCTTC	CASSGRGGSDNEQFF
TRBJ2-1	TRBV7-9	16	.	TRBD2	TGTGCCAGCAGTCCTACTAGCGGGGGGCTTTACAATGAGCAGTTCTTC	CASSPTSGGLYNEQFF
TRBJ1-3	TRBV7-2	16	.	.	TGTGCCAGCAGCTTGGGCCCTTTTTACCCCGGAAGCACCATATATTTT	CASSLGPFYPGSTIYF
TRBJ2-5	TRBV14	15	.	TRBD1	TGTGCCAGCAGCCAAGGTGGACAGGGCAGGGAGACCCAGTACTTC	CASSQGGQGRETQYF
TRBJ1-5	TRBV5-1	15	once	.	TGCGCCAGCAGCCCCGAGGGTGTTGGAGTTCAGCCCCAGCATTTT	CASSPEGVGVQPQHF
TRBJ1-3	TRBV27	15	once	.	TGTGCCAGCAGTCCATCGTCGAGCTCTGGAAACACCATATATTTT	CASSPSSSSGNTIYF
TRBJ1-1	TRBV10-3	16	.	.	TGTGCCATCAGTGAGCGGGAAGGACGTTGGAACACTGAAGCTTTCTTT	CAISEREGRWNTEAFF
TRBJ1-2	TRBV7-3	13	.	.	TGTGCCAGCAGCTTCCAGGGGAACTATGGCTACACCTTC	CASSFQGNYGYTF